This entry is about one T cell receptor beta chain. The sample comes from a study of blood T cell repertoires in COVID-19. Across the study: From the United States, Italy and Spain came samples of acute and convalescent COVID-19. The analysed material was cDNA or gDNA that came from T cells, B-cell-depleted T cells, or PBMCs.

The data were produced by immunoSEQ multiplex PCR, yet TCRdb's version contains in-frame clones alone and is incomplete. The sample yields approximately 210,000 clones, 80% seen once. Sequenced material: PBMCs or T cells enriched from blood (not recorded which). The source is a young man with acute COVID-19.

CDR3 in amino acids: CAIRGGTGQPQHF. In DNA, the CDR3 is TGTGCCATCAGAGGAGGGACGGGACAGCCCCAGCATTTT. The rearrangement links TRBV10-3 to TRBJ1-5; a weak D match, TRBD1 (5 bases). This CDR3 region has 13 residues. The V end lost 6 bases, the J end lost 7 bases, and 13 bases lay between the germline ends. Germline values: CDR1 ENHRY, CDR2 SYGVKD.